The present entry profiles one T cell receptor (beta chain) with its context. TCRdb's copy holds only in-frame clones and misses some; the assay was immunoSEQ multiplex PCR. The sample holds about 50,000 clones, approximately 86% seen once. This sample stems from a study of blood T cell repertoires in COVID-19. Germline V gene sequence: CDR1 SNHLY, CDR2 FYNNEI. The CDR3 length is 14 residues. The V and J ends lost 6 bases and 3 bases, in that order; junction bases with no gene match: 4. The origin of this receptor is a man aged 60 to 69 with active or convalescent COVID-19. The source material was peripheral blood. The chain has TRBV2 and TRBJ2-3, with 9 bases aligning to TRBD1. The CDR3 nucleotides read TGTGCCAGCAGCAACAGGGGGCGGACAGATACGCAGTATTTT. Encoded protein: CASSNRGRTDTQYF.